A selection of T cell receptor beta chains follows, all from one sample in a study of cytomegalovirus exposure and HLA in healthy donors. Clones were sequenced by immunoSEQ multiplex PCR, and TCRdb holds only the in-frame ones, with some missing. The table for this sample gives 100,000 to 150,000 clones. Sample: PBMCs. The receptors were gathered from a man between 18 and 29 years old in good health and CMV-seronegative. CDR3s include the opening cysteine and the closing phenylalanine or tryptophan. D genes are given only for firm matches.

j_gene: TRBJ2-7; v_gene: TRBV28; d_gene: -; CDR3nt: TGTGCCAGCAGTTCCCCAACCGGGTTGTCCTACGAGCAGTACTTC; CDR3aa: CASSSPTGLSYEQYF
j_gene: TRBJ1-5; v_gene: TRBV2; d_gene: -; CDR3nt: TGTGCCAGCAGAGTATCAGGGCAGCAGCCCCAGCATTTT; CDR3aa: CASRVSGQQPQHF
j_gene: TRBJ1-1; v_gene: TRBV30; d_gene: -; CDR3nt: TGTGCCTGGACCCAGGGAATGGCTGAAGCTTTCTTT; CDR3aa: CAWTQGMAEAFF
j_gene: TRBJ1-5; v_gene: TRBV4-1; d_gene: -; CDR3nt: TGCGCCAGCAGCCCGACGGACGAGGGTATTCAGCCCCAGCATTTT; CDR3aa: CASSPTDEGIQPQHF
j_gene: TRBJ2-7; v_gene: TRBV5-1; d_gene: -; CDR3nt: TGCGCCAGCAGCTTGGAGCCAGGGCACTACGAGCAGTACTTC; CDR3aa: CASSLEPGHYEQYF
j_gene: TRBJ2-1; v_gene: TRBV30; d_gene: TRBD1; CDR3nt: TGTGCCTGGAAACAGGGGTCCCACAATGAGCAGTTCTTC; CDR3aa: CAWKQGSHNEQFF
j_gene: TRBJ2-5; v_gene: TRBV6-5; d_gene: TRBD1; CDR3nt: TGTGCCAGCAGGAAGACAGGGTGGGAGACCCAGTACTTC; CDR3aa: CASRKTGWETQYF
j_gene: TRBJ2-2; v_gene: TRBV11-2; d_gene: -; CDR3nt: TGTGCCAGCAGCTCATTAAGGGGGAGAACGAACACCGGGGAGCTGTTTTTT; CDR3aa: CASSSLRGRTNTGELFF
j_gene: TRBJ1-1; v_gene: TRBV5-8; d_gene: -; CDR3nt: TGTGCCAGCAGCCTTCGACCCGAGGTCGCGGCTTTCTTT; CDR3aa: CASSLRPEVAAFF
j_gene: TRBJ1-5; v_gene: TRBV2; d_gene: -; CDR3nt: TGTGCCAGCCAATCCGACAGTATCCTTAATCAGCCCCAGCATTTT; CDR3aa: CASQSDSILNQPQHF
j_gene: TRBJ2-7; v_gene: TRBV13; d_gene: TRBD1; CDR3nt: TGTGCCAGCAGCTCGGGACAGTCAACCGAGCAGTACTTC; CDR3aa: CASSSGQSTEQYF
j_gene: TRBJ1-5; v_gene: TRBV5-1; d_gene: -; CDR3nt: TGCGCCAGCAGCTTTGGGGGGACTCGCAATCGGCCCCAGCATTTT; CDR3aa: CASSFGGTRNRPQHF
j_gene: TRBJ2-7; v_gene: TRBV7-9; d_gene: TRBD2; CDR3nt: TGTGCCAGCAGCACCCCGAGGACTAGCTCCTACGAGCAGTACTTC; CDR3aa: CASSTPRTSSYEQYF
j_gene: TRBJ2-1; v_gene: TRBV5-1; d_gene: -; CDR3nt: TGCGCCAGCAGCGGTGGGGGGGGCCCAAGCTCCTACAATGAGCAGTTCTTC; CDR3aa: CASSGGGGPSSYNEQFF
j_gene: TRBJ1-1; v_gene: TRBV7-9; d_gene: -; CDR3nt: TGTGCCAGCAGCCCCCCGGACAGCCAAAACACTGAAGCTTTCTTT; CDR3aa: CASSPPDSQNTEAFF
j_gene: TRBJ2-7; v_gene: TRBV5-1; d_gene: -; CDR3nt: TGCGCCAGCACCAAGCCCACGGGGGAAGCGAGCGAGCAGTACTTC; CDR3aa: CASTKPTGEASEQYF
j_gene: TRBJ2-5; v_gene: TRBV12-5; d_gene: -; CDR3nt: TGTGCTAGTGGTTTGGTACAGGGTCACCAAGAGACCCAGTACTTC; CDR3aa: CASGLVQGHQETQYF
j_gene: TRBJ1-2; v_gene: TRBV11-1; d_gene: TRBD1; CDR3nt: TGTGCCAGCAGCACGAGATTGGGACAGGGCTATGGCTACACCTTC; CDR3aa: CASSTRLGQGYGYTF
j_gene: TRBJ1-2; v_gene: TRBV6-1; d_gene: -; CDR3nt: TGTGCCAGCAGGACGGAGGGGCACTATGGCTACACCTTC; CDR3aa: CASRTEGHYGYTF
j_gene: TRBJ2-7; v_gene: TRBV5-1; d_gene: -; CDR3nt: TGCGCCAGCAGCACCCGACAGGTTCGACTTTCCTACGAGCAGTACTTC; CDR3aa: CASSTRQVRLSYEQYF
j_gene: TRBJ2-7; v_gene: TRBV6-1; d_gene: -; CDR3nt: TGTGCCAGCAGTGGGACAGCGGAATGGAACGAGCAGTACTTC; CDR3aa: CASSGTAEWNEQYF
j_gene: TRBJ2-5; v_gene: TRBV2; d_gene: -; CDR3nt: TGTGCCAAAAGACTAGTCCAAGAGACCCAGTACTTC; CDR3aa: CAKRLVQETQYF
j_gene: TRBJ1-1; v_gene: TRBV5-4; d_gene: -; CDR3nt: TGTGCCAGCAGCTTGGTACAAAACGCTGAAGCTTTCTTT; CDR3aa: CASSLVQNAEAFF
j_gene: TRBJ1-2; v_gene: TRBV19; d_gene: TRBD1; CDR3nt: TGTGCCAGTAGTATGAGGGGGCAACTATATGGCTACACCTTC; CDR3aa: CASSMRGQLYGYTF
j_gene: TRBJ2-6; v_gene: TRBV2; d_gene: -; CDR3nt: TGTGCCAGCAGTCAACTGCTTTCTGGGGCCAACGTCCTGACTTTC; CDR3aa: CASSQLLSGANVLTF
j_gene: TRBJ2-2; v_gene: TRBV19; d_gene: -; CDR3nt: TGTGCCAGTAGTATAGTAGGCCAGGTGGCCGGGGAGCTGTTTTTT; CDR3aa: CASSIVGQVAGELFF
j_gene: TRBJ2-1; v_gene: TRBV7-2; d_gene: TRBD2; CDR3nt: TGTGCCAGCAGACCCGGAGGCCCAGCGGGGTACAATGAGCAGTTCTTC; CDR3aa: CASRPGGPAGYNEQFF
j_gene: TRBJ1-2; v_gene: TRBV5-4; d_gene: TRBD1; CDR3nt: TGTGCCAGCAGCCCACTGCCAGGGGGCGGGGGCTACACCTTC; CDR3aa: CASSPLPGGGGYTF
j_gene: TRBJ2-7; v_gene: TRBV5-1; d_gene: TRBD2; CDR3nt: TGCGCCAGCAGCGGTGCTAGCGGGGGTTCCTACGAGCAGTACTTC; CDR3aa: CASSGASGGSYEQYF
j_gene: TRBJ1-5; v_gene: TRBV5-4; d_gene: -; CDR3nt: TGTGCCAGCAGCTTGGACAGGGAAACAGGTCAGCCCCAGCATTTT; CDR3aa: CASSLDRETGQPQHF
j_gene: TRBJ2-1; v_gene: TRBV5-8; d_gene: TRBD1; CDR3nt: TGTGCCAGCAGCAGTGGACAGGGTGAAGGGCAGTTCTTC; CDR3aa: CASSSGQGEGQFF
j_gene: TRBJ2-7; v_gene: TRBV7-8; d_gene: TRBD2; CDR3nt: TGTGCCAGCAGCCCCGACCGGGGACTAGTACGAAGTTCCTACGAGCAGTACTTC; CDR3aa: CASSPDRGLVRSSYEQYF
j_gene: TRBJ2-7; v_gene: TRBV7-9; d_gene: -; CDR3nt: TGTGCCAGCAGCTCCACCGACACGTGGATCGAGCAGTACTTC; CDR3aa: CASSSTDTWIEQYF
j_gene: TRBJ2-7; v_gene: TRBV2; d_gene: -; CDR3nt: TGTGCCAGCACCTCCCTGGACACCATTTCATCCCCCGAGCAGTACTTC; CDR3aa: CASTSLDTISSPEQYF
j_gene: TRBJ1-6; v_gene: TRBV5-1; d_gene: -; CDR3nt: TGCGCCAGCAGCTTAACCGGGGAAAATTCACCCCTCCACTTT; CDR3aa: CASSLTGENSPLHF
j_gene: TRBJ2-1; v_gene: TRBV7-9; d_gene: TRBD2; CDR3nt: TGTGCCATCTATAGCGGGAGCTCCTACAATGAGCAGTTCTTC; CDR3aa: CAIYSGSSYNEQFF
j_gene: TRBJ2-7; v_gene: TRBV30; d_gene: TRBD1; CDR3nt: TGTGCCTGGAGTGTACGGGACAGGGGGGCGAGTGAGCAGTACTTC; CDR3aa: CAWSVRDRGASEQYF
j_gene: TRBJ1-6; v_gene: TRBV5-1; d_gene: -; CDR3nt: TGCGCCAGCAGCTTCGAGGGAGGCAGTGATTCACCCCTCCACTTT; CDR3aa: CASSFEGGSDSPLHF
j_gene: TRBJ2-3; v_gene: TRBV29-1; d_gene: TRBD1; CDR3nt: TGCAGCGTCAAACAGGGGGTTGGGGATACGCAGTATTTT; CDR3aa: CSVKQGVGDTQYF
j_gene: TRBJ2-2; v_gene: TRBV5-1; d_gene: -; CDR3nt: TGCGCCAGCAGCTTGGCCAGGATCCCTCTGGGCGGGGAGCTGTTTTTT; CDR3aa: CASSLARIPLGGELFF
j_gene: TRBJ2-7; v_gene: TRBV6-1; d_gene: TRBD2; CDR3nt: TGTGCCAGCAGTGAAGGGCTAGCGGGGACGACCTACGAGCAGTACTTC; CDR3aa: CASSEGLAGTTYEQYF
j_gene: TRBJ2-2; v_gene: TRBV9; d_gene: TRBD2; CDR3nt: TGTGCCAGCAGCGTAGGAATCCAGCGGGAGGTCCCCGGGGAGCTGTTTTTT; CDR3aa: CASSVGIQREVPGELFF
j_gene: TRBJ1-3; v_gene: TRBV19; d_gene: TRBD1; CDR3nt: TGTGCCAGTGGGACAGAAATCTCTGGAAACACCATATATTTT; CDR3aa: CASGTEISGNTIYF
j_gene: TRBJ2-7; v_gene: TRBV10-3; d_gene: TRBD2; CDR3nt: TGTGCCATCAGATCAGATCCGGGACTAGCGGTTTACTACGAGCAGTACTTC; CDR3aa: CAIRSDPGLAVYYEQYF
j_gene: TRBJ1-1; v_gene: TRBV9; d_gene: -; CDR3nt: TGTGCCAGCAGCGTAGATGCCGGAGTTGAAGCTTTCTTT; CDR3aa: CASSVDAGVEAFF
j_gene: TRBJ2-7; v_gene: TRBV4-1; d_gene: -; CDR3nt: TGCGCCAGCAGCCAAGGCCCCTCGGGGCAGTACTTC; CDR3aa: CASSQGPSGQYF
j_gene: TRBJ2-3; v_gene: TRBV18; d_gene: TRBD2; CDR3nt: TGTGCCAGCTCCGGCCCCCTGGCGGGGGGTGCATCTGATACGCAGTATTTT; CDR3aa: CASSGPLAGGASDTQYF
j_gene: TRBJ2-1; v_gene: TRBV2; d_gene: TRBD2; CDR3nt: TGTGCCAGCAACGTATGGGGGGCGACTAGCGGGAGGTACAATGAGCAGTTCTTC; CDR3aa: CASNVWGATSGRYNEQFF
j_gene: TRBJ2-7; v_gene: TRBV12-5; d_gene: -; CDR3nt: TGTGCTAGTGGCCTCGGCGGGGGCCCCTACGAGCAGTACTTC; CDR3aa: CASGLGGGPYEQYF
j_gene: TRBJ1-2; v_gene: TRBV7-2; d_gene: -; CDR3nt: TGTGCCAGCAGCTTAAGTGAGGGCTCCTATGGCTACACCTTC; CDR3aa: CASSLSEGSYGYTF
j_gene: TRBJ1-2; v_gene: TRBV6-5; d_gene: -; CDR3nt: TGTGCCAGCAGTTTCTTCAGGGGATCTGGCTACACCTTC; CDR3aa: CASSFFRGSGYTF
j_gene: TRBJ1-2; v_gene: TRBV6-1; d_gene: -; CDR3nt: TGTGCCAGCAGCCGAATCGAGGGAGGCTACACCTTC; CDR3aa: CASSRIEGGYTF
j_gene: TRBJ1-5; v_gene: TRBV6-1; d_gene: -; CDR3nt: TGTGCCAGCAGTGAGTCCGGGGAGATCCAGCCCCAGCATTTT; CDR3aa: CASSESGEIQPQHF
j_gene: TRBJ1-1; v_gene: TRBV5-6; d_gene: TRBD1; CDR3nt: TGTGCCAGCAGCTCCCGGACAGGGCGAAGAGATGAAGCTTTCTTT; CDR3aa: CASSSRTGRRDEAFF
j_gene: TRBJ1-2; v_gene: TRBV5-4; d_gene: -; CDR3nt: TGTGCCAGCAGCTTGCAGGGGACGCACTATGGCTACACCTTC; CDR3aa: CASSLQGTHYGYTF